These 5 T cell receptor beta chains were all obtained from the same sample, sequenced in a study of blood T cell repertoires in COVID-19. TCRdb's table, derived via immunoSEQ multiplex PCR, lists solely in-frame clones and lacks some. The sample holds about 190,000 clones; 80% to 90% are singletons and the top ten take about 5%. The sample comprised peripheral blood. The receptors derive from a woman aged 80 or over with acute or convalescent COVID-19.

The chain carries TRBV6-2 or TRBV6-3 and TRBJ2-1, with TRBD1 matching 11 bases. Germline loops: CDR1 MNHEY, CDR2 SVGEGT. Trimming at V came to 7 bases and at J to 7 bases, leaving 9 bases not matched to a gene. The CDR3 totals 15 residues. The CDR3 loop is CASIPRDRGWNEQFF. DNA of the CDR3: TGTGCCAGCATCCCCCGGGACAGGGGGTGGAATGAGCAGTTCTTC.

This clone was counted once. The chain links TRBV30 to TRBJ1-1, with D possibly being TRBD1 (5 bases). The CDR3 has 13 residues. Trimming stripped 5 bases from V and 0 bases from J, with 10 bases between. Germline CDR1 is GTSNPN and CDR2 is SVGIG (reference sequence). This CDR3 reads CAWSGQLNTEAFF. DNA for the CDR3: TGTGCCTGGTCAGGGCAGTTGAACACTGAAGCTTTCTTT.

This clone has only a few counts. The rearrangement joins TRBV6-2 or TRBV6-3 to TRBJ1-1; no firm D call. V was shortened by 5 bases and J by 7 bases, with 11 bases between the two germline ends. There are 12 residues in the CDR3. Germline lookup yields CDR1 MNHEY and CDR2 SVGEGT. The DNA of the CDR3 is TGTGCCAGCAGTAGATTGGCGGTTGAAGCTTTCTTT. Translation gives CASSRLAVEAFF.

The chain couples TRBV28 to TRBJ1-3; perhaps TRBD1 as D (5 bases). Germline CDR1 reads MDHEN; CDR2 reads SYDVKM. V was cut by 6 bases and J by 3 bases, with 15 bases left in between. The CDR3 sequence is 15 residues long. CDR3 amino acids: CASRGAGRFGNTIYF. CDR3 DNA sequence: TGTGCCAGCAGAGGAGCAGGGCGGTTTGGAAACACCATATATTTT. The variable domain in full, completed from reference TRBV28 and TRBJ1-3, reads DVKVTQSSRYLVKRTGEKVFLECVQDMDHENMFWYRQDPGLGLRLIYFSYDVKMKEKGDIPEGYSVSREKKERFSLILESASTNQTSMYLCASRGAGRFGNTIYFGEGSWLTVV.

The genes are TRBV7-3 and TRBJ1-6; D not resolved. This CDR3 comprises 16 residues. In germline, CDR1 is SGHTA, CDR2 FQGTGA. V was shortened by 4 bases and J by 0 bases, with 10 bases between the two germline ends. In DNA, the CDR3 is TGTGCCAGCAGCTACCGGGGTAGCTCCTATAATTCACCCCTCCACTTT. Translated, it gives CASSYRGSSYNSPLHF.